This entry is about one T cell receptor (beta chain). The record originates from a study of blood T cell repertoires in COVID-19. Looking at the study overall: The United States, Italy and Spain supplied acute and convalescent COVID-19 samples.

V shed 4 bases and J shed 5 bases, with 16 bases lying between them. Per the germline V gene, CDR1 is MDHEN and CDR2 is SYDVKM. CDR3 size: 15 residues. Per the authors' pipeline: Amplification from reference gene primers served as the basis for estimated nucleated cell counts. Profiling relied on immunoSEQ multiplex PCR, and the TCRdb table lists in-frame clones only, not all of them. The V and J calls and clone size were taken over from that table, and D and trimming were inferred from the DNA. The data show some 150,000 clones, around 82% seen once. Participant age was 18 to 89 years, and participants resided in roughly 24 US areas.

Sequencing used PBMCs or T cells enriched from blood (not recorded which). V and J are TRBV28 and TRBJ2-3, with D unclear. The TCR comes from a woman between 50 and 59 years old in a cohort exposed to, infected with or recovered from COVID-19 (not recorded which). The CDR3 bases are TGTGCCAGCAGTTCCTCCCTCCGTAGATTAGATACGCAGTATTTT. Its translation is CASSSSLRRLDTQYF.